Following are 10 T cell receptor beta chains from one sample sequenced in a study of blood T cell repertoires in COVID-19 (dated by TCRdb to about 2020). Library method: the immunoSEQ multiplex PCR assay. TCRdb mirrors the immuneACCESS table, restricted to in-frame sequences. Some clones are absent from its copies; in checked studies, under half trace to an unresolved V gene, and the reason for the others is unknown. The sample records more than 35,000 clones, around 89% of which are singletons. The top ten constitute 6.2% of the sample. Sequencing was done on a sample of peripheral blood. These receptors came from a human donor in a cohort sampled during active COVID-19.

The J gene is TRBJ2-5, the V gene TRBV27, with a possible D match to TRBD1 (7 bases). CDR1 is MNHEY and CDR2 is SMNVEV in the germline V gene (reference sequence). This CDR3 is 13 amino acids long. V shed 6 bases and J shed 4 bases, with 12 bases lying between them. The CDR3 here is CASRLRGAETQYF. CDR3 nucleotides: TGTGCCAGCAGACTCAGGGGGGCAGAGACCCAGTACTTC.

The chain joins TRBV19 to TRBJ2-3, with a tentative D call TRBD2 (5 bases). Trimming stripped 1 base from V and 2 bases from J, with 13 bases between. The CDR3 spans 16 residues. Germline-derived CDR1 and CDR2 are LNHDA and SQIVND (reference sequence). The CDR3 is CASSIGGLAFTDTQYF. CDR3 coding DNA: TGTGCCAGTAGTATAGGAGGCCTAGCCTTCACAGATACGCAGTATTTT.

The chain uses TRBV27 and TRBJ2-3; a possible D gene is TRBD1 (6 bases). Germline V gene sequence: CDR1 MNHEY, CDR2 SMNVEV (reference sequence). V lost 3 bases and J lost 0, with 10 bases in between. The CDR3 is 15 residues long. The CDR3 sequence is CASSFGQFSTDTQYF. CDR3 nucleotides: TGTGCCAGCAGTTTCGGACAGTTTAGCACAGATACGCAGTATTTT.

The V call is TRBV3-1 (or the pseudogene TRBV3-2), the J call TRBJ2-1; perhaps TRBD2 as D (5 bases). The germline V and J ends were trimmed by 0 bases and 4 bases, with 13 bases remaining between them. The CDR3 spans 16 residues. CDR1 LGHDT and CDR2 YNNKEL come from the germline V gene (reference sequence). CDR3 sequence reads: CASSQEVGSAYNEQFF. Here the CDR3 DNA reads TGTGCCAGCAGCCAAGAAGTAGGGAGCGCATACAATGAGCAGTTCTTC.

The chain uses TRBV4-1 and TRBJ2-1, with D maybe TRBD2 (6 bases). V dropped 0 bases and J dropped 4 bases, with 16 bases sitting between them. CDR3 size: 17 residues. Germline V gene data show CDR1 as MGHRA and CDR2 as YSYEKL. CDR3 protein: CASSQDRRGVGYNEQFF. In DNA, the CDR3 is TGCGCCAGCAGCCAAGATCGGCGCGGGGTGGGGTACAATGAGCAGTTCTTC.

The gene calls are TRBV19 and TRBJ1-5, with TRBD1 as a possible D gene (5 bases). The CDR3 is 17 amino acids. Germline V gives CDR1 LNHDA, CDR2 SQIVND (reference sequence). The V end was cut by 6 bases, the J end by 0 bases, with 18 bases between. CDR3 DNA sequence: TGTGCCAGTAGCGCCTTCAGGGTACCCGTTAGCAATCAGCCCCAGCATTTT. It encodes CASSAFRVPVSNQPQHF.

The CDR3 loop is CASSQGGDADTQYF. The CDR3 nucleotides read TGTGCCAGCAGCCAGGGAGGGGATGCAGATACGCAGTATTTT. The chain joins TRBV2 to TRBJ2-3, with 7 bases aligning to TRBD2. CDR1 is SNHLY and CDR2 is FYNNEI in the germline V gene. V shed 6 bases and J 4 bases; nucleotides not matched to a gene: 7. The CDR3 runs to 14 residues.

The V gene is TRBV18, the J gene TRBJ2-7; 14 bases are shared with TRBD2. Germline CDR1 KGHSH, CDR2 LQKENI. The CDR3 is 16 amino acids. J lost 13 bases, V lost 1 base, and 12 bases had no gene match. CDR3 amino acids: CASSPLGTSGGLVLYF. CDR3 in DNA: TGTGCCAGCTCACCACTAGGGACTAGCGGGGGACTCGTTCTATACTTC.

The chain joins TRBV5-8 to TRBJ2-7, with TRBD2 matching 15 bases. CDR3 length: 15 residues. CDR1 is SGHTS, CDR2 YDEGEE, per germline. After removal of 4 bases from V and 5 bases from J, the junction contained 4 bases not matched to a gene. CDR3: CASSVGLAGGDEQYF. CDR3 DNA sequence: TGTGCCAGCAGCGTGGGACTAGCGGGGGGTGACGAGCAGTACTTC. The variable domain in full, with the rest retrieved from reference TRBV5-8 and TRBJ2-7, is EAGVTQSPTHLIKTRGQQATLRCSPISGHTSVYWYQQALGLGLQFLLWYDEGEERNRGNFPPRFSGRQFPNYSSELNVNALELEDSALYLCASSVGLAGGDEQYFGPGTRLTVT.

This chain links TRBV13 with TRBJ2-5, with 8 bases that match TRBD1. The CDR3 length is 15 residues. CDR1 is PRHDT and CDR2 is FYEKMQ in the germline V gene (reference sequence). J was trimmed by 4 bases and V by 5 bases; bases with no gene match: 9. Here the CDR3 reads CASSLQGARGETQYF. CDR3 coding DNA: TGTGCCAGCAGCCTTCAGGGGGCGCGTGGAGAGACCCAGTACTTC. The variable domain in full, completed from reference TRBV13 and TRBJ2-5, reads AAGVIQSPRHLIKEKRETATLKCYPIPRHDTVYWYQQGPGQDPQFLISFYEKMQSDKGSIPDRFSAQQFSDYHSELNMSSLELGDSALYFCASSLQGARGETQYFGPGTRLLVL.